This paragraph covers one T cell receptor beta chain sequence. The method was immunoSEQ multiplex PCR; TCRdb's version includes in-frame clones alone and lacks a portion of them. The sample holds fewer than 200,000 clones; 90% to 95% are singletons and the top ten take 14%. The data stem from a study of control samples from healthy donors and cancer patients. After removal of 6 bases from V and 0 bases from J, the junction contained 13 bases not matched to a gene. Germline CDR1 reads ENHRY; CDR2 reads SYGVKD. The CDR3 is 17 residues long. Sequencing was carried out using PBMCs. This receptor was taken from a man aged 55 to 69 with colorectal cancer. This chain uses TRBV10-3 with TRBJ2-7; TRBD1 matches at 8 bases. CDR3 in DNA: TGTGCCATCAGGGGAGTAATACAGGGGGTTGGCTCCTACGAGCAGTACTTC. This codes for CAIRGVIQGVGSYEQYF.